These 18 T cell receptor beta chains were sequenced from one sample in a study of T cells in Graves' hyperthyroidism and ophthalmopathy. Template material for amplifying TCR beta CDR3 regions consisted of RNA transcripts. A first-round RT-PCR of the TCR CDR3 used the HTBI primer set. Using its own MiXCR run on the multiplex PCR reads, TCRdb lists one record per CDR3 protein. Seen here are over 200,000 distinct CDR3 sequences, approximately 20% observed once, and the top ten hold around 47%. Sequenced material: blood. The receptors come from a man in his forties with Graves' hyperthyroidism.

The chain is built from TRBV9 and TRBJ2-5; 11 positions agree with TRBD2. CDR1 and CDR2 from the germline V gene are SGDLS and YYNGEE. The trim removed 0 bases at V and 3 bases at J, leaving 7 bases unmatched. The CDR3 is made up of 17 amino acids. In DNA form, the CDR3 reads TGTGCCAGCAGCGTAGCGGGTAGCGGGGGGGCCGAAGAGACCCAGTACTTC. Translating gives CASSVAGSGGAEETQYF.

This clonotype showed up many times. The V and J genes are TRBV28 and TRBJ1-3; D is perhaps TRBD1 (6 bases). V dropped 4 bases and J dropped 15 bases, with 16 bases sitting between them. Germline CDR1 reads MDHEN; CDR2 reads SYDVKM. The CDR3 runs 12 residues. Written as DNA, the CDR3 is TGTGCCAGCAGTTCCCAGGGGCCGCCGGGATATTTT. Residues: CASSSQGPPGYF.

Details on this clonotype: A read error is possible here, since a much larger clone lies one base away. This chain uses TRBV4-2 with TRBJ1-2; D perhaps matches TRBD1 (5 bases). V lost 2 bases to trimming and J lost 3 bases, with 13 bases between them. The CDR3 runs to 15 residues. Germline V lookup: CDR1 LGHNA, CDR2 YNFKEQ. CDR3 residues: CASSQYPQEHYGYTF. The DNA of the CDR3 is TGTGCCAGCAGCCAATACCCACAGGAGCACTATGGCTACACCTTC.

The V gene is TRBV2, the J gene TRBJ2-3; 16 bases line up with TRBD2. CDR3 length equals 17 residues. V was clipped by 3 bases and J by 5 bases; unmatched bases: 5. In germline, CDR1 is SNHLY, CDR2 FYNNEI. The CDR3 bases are TGTGCCAGCAGTGACTCGGGACTAGCGGGGGGGCAAGATACGCAGTATTTT. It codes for CASSDSGLAGGQDTQYF.

The CDR3 reads CATSSRRLGISYNEQFF. CDR3 DNA sequence: TGTGCCACCAGCAGCCGGCGGCTAGGCATCTCCTACAATGAGCAGTTCTTC. The chain recombines TRBV15 with TRBJ2-1; D uncertain. The V end was cut by 3 bases, the J end by 0 bases, with 15 bases between. The CDR3 totals 17 residues. From germline, CDR1 is LNHNV and CDR2 YYDKDF (reference sequence).

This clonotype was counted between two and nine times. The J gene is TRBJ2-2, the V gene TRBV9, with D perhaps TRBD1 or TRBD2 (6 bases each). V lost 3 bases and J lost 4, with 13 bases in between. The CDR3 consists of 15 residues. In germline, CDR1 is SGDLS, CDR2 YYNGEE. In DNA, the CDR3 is TGTGCCAGCAGCGGGGAAGGGGGGATCACCGGGGAGCTGTTTTTT. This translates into CASSGEGGITGELFF.

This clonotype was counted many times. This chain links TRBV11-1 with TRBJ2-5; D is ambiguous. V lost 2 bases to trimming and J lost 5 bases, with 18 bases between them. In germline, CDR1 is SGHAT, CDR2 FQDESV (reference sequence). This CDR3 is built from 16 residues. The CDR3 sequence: CASSLRVVDPDETQYF. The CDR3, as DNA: TGTGCCAGCAGCTTAAGGGTTGTGGACCCCGATGAGACCCAGTACTTC.

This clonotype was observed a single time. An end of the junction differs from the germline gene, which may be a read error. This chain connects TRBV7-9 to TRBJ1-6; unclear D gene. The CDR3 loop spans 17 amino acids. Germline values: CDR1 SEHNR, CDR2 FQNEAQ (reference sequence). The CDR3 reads CASSQDDQRSYNSPLHF. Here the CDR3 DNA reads TGCGCCAGCAGCCAAGATGATCAGCGCTCCTATAATTCACCCCTCCACTTT.

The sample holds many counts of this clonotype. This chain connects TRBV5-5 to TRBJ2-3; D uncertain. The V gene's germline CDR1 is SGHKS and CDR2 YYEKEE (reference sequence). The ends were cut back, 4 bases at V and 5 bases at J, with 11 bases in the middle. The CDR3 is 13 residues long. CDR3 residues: CASSVGWLDTQYF. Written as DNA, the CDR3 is TGTGCCAGCAGCGTGGGATGGTTAGATACGCAGTATTTT.

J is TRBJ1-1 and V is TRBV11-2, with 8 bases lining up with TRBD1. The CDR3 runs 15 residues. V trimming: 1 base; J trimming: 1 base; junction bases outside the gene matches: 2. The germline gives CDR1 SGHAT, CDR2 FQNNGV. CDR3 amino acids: CASSLAGTGNTEAFF. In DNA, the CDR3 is TGTGCCAGCAGCTTAGCCGGGACAGGGAACACTGAAGCTTTCTTT.

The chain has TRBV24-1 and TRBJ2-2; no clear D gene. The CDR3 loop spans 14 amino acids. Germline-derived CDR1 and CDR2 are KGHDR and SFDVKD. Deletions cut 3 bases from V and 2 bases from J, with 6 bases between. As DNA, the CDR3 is TGTGCCACCAGTGATCGACCCAACACCGGGGAGCTGTTTTTT. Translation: CATSDRPNTGELFF.

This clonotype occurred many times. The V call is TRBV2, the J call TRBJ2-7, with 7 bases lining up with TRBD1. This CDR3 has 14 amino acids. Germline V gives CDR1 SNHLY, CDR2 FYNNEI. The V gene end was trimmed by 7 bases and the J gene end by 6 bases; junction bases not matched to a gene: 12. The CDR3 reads CASKTGTARSEQYF. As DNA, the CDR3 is TGTGCCAGCAAGACCGGGACAGCCAGAAGCGAGCAGTACTTC.

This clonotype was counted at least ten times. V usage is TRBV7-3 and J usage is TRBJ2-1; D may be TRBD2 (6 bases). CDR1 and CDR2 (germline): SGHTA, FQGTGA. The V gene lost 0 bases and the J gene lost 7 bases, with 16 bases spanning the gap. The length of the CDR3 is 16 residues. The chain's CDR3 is CASSLTRGSVMNEQFF. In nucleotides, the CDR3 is TGTGCCAGCAGCTTAACGCGGGGATCAGTGATGAATGAGCAGTTCTTC.

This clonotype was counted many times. CDR3 sequence: CASSLTSGGTGELFF. In DNA form, the CDR3 reads TGCGCCAGCAGCTTGACTAGCGGGGGAACCGGGGAGCTGTTTTTT. The V call is TRBV5-1, the J call TRBJ2-2; 11 nucleotides line up with TRBD2. Germline values: CDR1 SGHRS, CDR2 YFSETQ. There are 15 residues in the CDR3. The V segment lost 1 base and the J segment 5 bases; nucleotides outside the gene matches: 1.

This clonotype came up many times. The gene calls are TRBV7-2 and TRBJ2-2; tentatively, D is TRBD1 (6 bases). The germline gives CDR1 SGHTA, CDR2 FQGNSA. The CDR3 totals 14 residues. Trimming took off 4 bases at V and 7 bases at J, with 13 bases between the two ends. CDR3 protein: CASSSWTDGGELFF. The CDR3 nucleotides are TGTGCCAGCAGCTCCTGGACAGATGGCGGGGAGCTGTTTTTT.

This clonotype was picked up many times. The CDR3 DNA reads TGTGCCAGCAGTTTTAGTCAGGGGAACACCGGGGAGCTGTTTTTT. Encoded protein: CASSFSQGNTGELFF. The V gene is TRBV12-3 or TRBV12-4, the J gene TRBJ2-2; possible D gene TRBD1, 5 bases. The CDR3 is 15 residues long. Trimming pared 3 bases from V and 1 base from J, leaving 9 bases between.

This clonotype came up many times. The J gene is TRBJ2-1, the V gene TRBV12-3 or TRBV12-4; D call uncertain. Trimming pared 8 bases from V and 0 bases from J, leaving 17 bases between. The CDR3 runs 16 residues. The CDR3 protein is CASSIGRRLSYNEQFF. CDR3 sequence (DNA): TGTGCCAGCTCGATAGGTCGGCGGCTCTCCTACAATGAGCAGTTCTTC.

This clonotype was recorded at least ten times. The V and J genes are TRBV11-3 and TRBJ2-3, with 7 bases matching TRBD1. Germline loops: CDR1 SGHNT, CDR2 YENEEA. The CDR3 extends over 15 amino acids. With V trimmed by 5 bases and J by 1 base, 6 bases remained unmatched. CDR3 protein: CASSTRQGGTDTQYF. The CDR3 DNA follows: TGTGCCAGCAGCACCCGACAGGGCGGCACAGATACGCAGTATTTT.